This record covers a single T cell receptor beta chain. What it binds is not known. At one end, the junction sequence differs from germline, possibly due to a read error. The blood RNA (from unsorted whole blood) was obtained, and germline DNA was also extracted. The data are from a study of tumor-infiltrating lymphocytes in primary liver carcinoma. Across the study: Patients' primary liver carcinoma was surgically resected. Samples produced roughly 3.5 to 7.5 million productive TCRbeta reads, comparable across tissue types.

A primer in the constant region served to generate TCR beta cDNA from roughly 520 ng of total RNA. Construction of TCR beta libraries relied on three successive nested multiplex PCR rounds employing slightly modified ARM-PCR. The first two PCR rounds, around 11 cycles each, used TRBV1-TRBV30 forward primers and a C-beta reverse primer. TCRdb reprocessed the multiplex PCR reads via MiXCR and lists one record per CDR3 protein. The sample records some 180,000 distinct CDR3 sequences, approximately 60% being singletons. The CDR3 consists of 16 residues. Germline assignment: CDR1 SGHAT and CDR2 FQNNGV. Findings and limits, study-wide: Tumor-adjacent and tumor-blood pairs overlapped less than tumor region pairs did. Blood trailed tumors significantly in top-250-clone fraction (p = 0.039).

This chain joins TRBV11-2 and TRBJ2-1; the D gene is possibly TRBD2 (6 bases). This TCR came from a man aged 35-49 years with primary liver carcinoma and hepatitis B virus infection. Sequencing was carried out using peripheral blood. Here the CDR3 DNA reads TGTGCCAGAAGCTTGGGCATCGAACTAGCCATGGGTGAGCAGTTCTTC. Translating gives CARSLGIELAMGEQFF.